Listed here is a single TCR beta chain. What it binds is not known. Germline CDR1 is LNHDA and CDR2 is SQIVND (reference sequence). The CDR3 covers 16 residues. The V gene end was trimmed by 5 bases and the J gene end by 3 bases; junction bases not matched to a gene: 9. Libraries were prepared by immunoSEQ multiplex PCR; TCRdb keeps only in-frame clonotypes and omits some of them. Of more than 140,000 clones listed, 88% are singletons. This specimen comes from a study of T cell responses to AZD1222 COVID-19 vaccine. On the study more broadly: Second doses were pooled across both intervals (about 4 or about 12 weeks).

Study observations and caveats: Dominant CD4 TCR responses targeted spike regions 160-218 and 743-854. Only a handful of people who got AZD1222 tested seropositive at baseline.

This receptor was identified in an adult in good health. This rearrangement joins TRBV19 to TRBJ2-5, with 10 bases identical to TRBD2. Source: peripheral blood, taken on day 0 of AZD1222 vaccination. As DNA, the CDR3 is TGTGCCAGTAGTTCGATACGGACTAGCGGAAAAGAGACCCAGTACTTC. It is translated as CASSSIRTSGKETQYF. Supplemented by reference TRBV19 and TRBJ2-5, the full variable domain reads DGGITQSPKYLFRKEGQNVTLSCEQNLNHDAMYWYRQDPGQGLRLIYYSQIVNDFQKGDIAEGYSVSREKKESFPLTVTSAQKNPTAFYLCASSSIRTSGKETQYFGPGTRLLVL.